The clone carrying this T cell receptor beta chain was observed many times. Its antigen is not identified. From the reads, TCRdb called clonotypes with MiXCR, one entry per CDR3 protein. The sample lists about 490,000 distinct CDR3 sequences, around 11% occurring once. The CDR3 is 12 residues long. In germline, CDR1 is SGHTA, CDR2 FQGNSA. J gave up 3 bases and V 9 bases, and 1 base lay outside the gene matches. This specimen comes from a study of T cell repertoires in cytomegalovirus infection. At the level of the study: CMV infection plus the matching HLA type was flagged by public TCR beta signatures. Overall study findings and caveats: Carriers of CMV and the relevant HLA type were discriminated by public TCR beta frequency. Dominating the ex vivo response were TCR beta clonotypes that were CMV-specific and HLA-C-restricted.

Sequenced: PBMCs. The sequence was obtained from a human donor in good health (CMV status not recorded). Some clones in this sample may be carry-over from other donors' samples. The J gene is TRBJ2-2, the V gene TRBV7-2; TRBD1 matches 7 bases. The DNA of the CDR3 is TGTGCCAGAGGACAGGACACCGGGGAGCTGTTTTTT. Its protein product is CARGQDTGELFF.